The clone carrying this TCR beta chain showed up just once. Thawed PBMCs were FACS-sorted into unstimulated CD4+CD25+CD127- regulatory T cells, CD4+CD25- non-regulatory cells, CD4 and CD8 cells. This table comes from immunoSEQ multiplex PCR, and its TCRdb copy is limited to in-frame clones, with some not included. Among some 70,000 clones, around 83% were seen once, and the ten largest hold 3.5% to 5.5%. CDR3 size: 15 residues. CDR1 is ENHRY, CDR2 SYGVKD, per germline. Trimming removed 5 bases from V and 1 base from J; junction bases left unmatched: 7. These data originate in a study of Tregs in tolerant kidney transplant recipients.

V and J are TRBV10-3 and TRBJ2-5; 7 nucleotides align to TRBD2. Sequences were obtained from CD4+ T cells from blood. The sequence derives from a human donor in good health. The DNA of the CDR3 is TGTGCCATCAGTCTTTCTAGCGGAATCCAAGAGACCCAGTACTTC. It translates to CAISLSSGIQETQYF.